This is a list of T cell receptor beta chains from one sample in a study of blood T cells in healthy people across ages. TCRdb analysed the 5' RACE reads with MiXCR anew, one entry per CDR3 protein. Counted here are 1.5 million to 2 million distinct CDR3 sequences, about 35% occurring once; the ten biggest clones make up over 9%. Input material: blood. The receptors stem from a woman in her twenties or thirties in good health. Each CDR3 is given with its conserved first and last residue. The D gene is left open where the match is weak. Some rows mark clone size as missing; the rest say once, few, many or name a class of expanded clone.

D gene | J gene | clone size | V gene | CDR3 DNA | CDR3 protein
TRBD2 | TRBJ2-7 | NA | TRBV3-1 | TGTGCCAGCAGCCATGCCGGGACTAGAGTAGTCGAGCAGTACTTC | CASSHAGTRVVEQYF
NA | TRBJ2-7 | few | TRBV27 | TGTGCCAGCAGTTCCCGACCCCAGAGCTCCTACGAGCAGTACTTC | CASSSRPQSSYEQYF
NA | TRBJ1-1 | NA | TRBV30 | TGTGCCTGGAGTTCTTACACTGAAGCTTTCTTT | CAWSSYTEAFF
TRBD2 | TRBJ2-7 | NA | TRBV20-1 | TGCAGTGCTAACGGGGTAGGGCTAGCGGAAAGCTCCTACGAGCAGTACTTC | CSANGVGLAESSYEQYF
NA | TRBJ2-3 | NA | TRBV11-2 | TGTGCCAGCAGCTTCGCCGACCCTCGTCCCCTCAATACGCAGTATTTT | CASSFADPRPLNTQYF
TRBD2 | TRBJ2-3 | many | TRBV6-5 | TGCGCCAGCAGCTATGTTAGCGGGAGCACAGATACGCAGTATTTT | CASSYVSGSTDTQYF
TRBD2 | TRBJ2-5 | NA | TRBV15 | TGTGCCACCAGCAGAGGGCTAGCGGGAACCGGTGAGCAGTACTTC | CATSRGLAGTGEQYF
TRBD2 | TRBJ2-2 | NA | TRBV11-2 | TGTGCCAGCCGCCCCACCGAGCGGGGAGGGGGGGAGCTGTTTTTT | CASRPTERGGGELFF
NA | TRBJ2-5 | few | TRBV4-2 | TGTGCCAGCAGCCCCCTCACGGGAGCTGTGGGAGAAGAGACCCAGTACTTC | CASSPLTGAVGEETQYF
TRBD2 | TRBJ2-5 | NA | TRBV30 | TGTGCCTGGAGTGGACTAGCGGGAAAAGAGACCCAGTACTTC | CAWSGLAGKETQYF
TRBD1 | TRBJ2-5 | few | TRBV7-2 | TGTGCCAGCAGCCCCGGGACAGGGGGCGCACGGGAGACCCAGTACTTC | CASSPGTGGARETQYF
NA | TRBJ2-1 | few | TRBV11-1 | TGTGCCAGCAGCCCACCGGGACGGGGGCCAACAGAGCAGTTCTTC | CASSPPGRGPTEQFF
NA | TRBJ2-7 | NA | TRBV19 | TGTGCCAGTAGTTGGTTGGGGGCCAGTCTTTACGAGCAGTACTTC | CASSWLGASLYEQYF
NA | TRBJ2-1 | NA | TRBV7-9 | TGTGCCAGCAGCAAAGTCCGTGAGCAGTTCTTC | CASSKVREQFF
NA | TRBJ2-5 | NA | TRBV7-6 | TGTGCCAGCAGCTCCGCTTCCGCGGGAAATCTCCAAGAGACCCAGTACTTC | CASSSASAGNLQETQYF
NA | TRBJ2-1 | NA | TRBV27 | TGTGCCAGCAGTTCTATTAGCGTGAGCTCCTACAATGAGCAGTTCTTC | CASSSISVSSYNEQFF
NA | TRBJ2-5 | NA | TRBV5-1 | TGCGCCAGCAGCAGCGAGTTGCGGCTTGGGGAGACCCAGTACTTC | CASSSELRLGETQYF
NA | TRBJ1-4 | many | TRBV20-1 | TGCAGTGCTAGATCGCCCACAACTAATGAAAAACTGTTTTTT | CSARSPTTNEKLFF
NA | TRBJ2-1 | NA | TRBV24-1 | TGTGCCACCAGTGATTTTGTCCATGAGCAGTTCTTC | CATSDFVHEQFF
TRBD2 | TRBJ2-7 | NA | TRBV20-1 | TGCAGTGCTTCAGGGCTAGCGGGAGGGCCCCACGAGCAGTACTTC | CSASGLAGGPHEQYF
NA | TRBJ2-3 | many | TRBV29-1 | TGCAGCGTTGACGGCAGGGCTAGCACAGATACGCAGTATTTT | CSVDGRASTDTQYF
TRBD2 | TRBJ2-7 | few | TRBV7-6 | TGTGCCAGCAGCTCCGGGGGGGGCGGGAGCCAATACGAGCAGTACTTC | CASSSGGGGSQYEQYF
NA | TRBJ2-7 | few | TRBV6-1 | TGTGCCAGCACCGTGACCGGGCAGGCCCTCTCCTACGAGCAGTACTTC | CASTVTGQALSYEQYF
TRBD2 | TRBJ2-1 | few | TRBV5-1 | TGCGCCAGCAGCTTGGGCGGACTAGCGGGGGATGAGCAGTTCTTC | CASSLGGLAGDEQFF
NA | TRBJ2-7 | NA | TRBV15 | TGTGCCACCAGCACCTCTCCGACTAGTGGGGGCACCTACGAGCAGTACTTC | CATSTSPTSGGTYEQYF
TRBD2 | TRBJ2-1 | few | TRBV23-1 | TGCGCCAGCAGTCAATGCCTAGCGGGACCCTCCTACAATGAGCAGTTCTTC | CASSQCLAGPSYNEQFF
TRBD2 | TRBJ2-1 | NA | TRBV27 | TGTGCCAGCAGCAAAGGGACTAGCGGGAGGGGAATGCAGTTCTTC | CASSKGTSGRGMQFF
NA | TRBJ2-7 | NA | TRBV4-1 | TGCGCCAGCAGCCACTTACCAGCCCACGAGCAGTACTTC | CASSHLPAHEQYF
TRBD1 | TRBJ1-2 | few | TRBV6-5 | TGTGCCAGCAGCCCCTTCGGACAGGGAAATTGGTACGGCTACACCTTC | CASSPFGQGNWYGYTF
NA | TRBJ2-3 | few | TRBV11-2 | TGTGCCAGCAGCTTAGACATACTTGGCACAGATACGCAGTATTTT | CASSLDILGTDTQYF
NA | TRBJ2-2 | NA | TRBV9 | TGTGCCAGCAGCGCCGGGATACTCAGGGGGGAGCTGTTTTTT | CASSAGILRGELFF
TRBD2 | TRBJ2-3 | few | TRBV5-1 | TGCGCCAGCAGCCCCGCTAGCGGGGAAAGTGATACGCAGTATTTT | CASSPASGESDTQYF
TRBD1 | TRBJ1-2 | NA | TRBV7-3 | TGTGCCAGCAGCTTAAGGACAGGGGGTAACTATGGCTACACCTTC | CASSLRTGGNYGYTF
TRBD2 | TRBJ2-2 | NA | TRBV7-3 | TGTGCCAGCAGCTTACTAGCGGAGAACACCGGGGAGCTGTTTTTT | CASSLLAENTGELFF
TRBD1 | TRBJ2-3 | few | TRBV9 | TGTGCCAGCAGCGAACAGGGGGCGAGGACAGATACGCAGTATTTT | CASSEQGARTDTQYF
TRBD2 | TRBJ2-7 | few | TRBV7-8 | TGTGCCAGCAGCTTGGGACTAGCGGGAGGGGGTTCCTACGAGCAGTACTTC | CASSLGLAGGGSYEQYF
NA | TRBJ2-7 | few | TRBV10-3 | TGTGCCATCAGTGATGGGACGAAAGGCGGCGAGCAGTACTTC | CAISDGTKGGEQYF
TRBD2 | TRBJ2-5 | NA | TRBV5-1 | TGCGCCAGCAGCCGGGAAGGGAGGGGCCTCCAAGAGACCCAGTACTTC | CASSREGRGLQETQYF
NA | TRBJ2-7 | once | TRBV18 | TGTGCCAGCTCACCAGGCACCAGGAAAGAGACCTGGTACTTC | CASSPGTRKETWYF
TRBD2 | TRBJ2-1 | NA | TRBV6-1 | TGTGCCAGCAGCCGCAGATTGGGGGGTAGCGGGACGGGAGATGAGCAGTTCTTC | CASSRRLGGSGTGDEQFF
NA | TRBJ2-2 | NA | TRBV29-1 | TGCAGCGCCGAAGGTGGAGCGGGCCCGAGGAACGGGGAGCTGTTTTTT | CSAEGGAGPRNGELFF
NA | TRBJ2-3 | once | TRBV20-1 | TGCAGTGCTTTGGCTGGCGGTTACGATACGCAGTATTTT | CSALAGGYDTQYF
TRBD1 | TRBJ2-7 | NA | TRBV2 | TGTGCCAGCAAGCCAGTGGGACAGGGCTCCTACGAGCAGTACTTC | CASKPVGQGSYEQYF
TRBD1 | TRBJ2-7 | NA | TRBV29-1 | TGCAGCGTTGTGAAAGGGACAGGGAACGAGCAGTACTTC | CSVVKGTGNEQYF